This TCR beta chain was retrieved from a study of blood T cell repertoires in COVID-19. The CDR3 totals 18 residues. Germline CDR1 is SGHRS and CDR2 is YFSETQ. V dropped 4 bases and J dropped 7; count of bases not matched to a gene: 15. Assay: immunoSEQ multiplex PCR; the TCRdb copy retains only in-frame clones and omits some. The sample carries under 150,000 clones, 80% to 90% recorded once. Sequenced: peripheral blood. The chain links TRBV5-1 to TRBJ1-6; 9 bases agree with TRBD1. This TCR came from a woman aged 60-70 years with COVID-19, enrolled during active disease. CDR3 sequence: CASSHGTHTQGANSPLHF. CDR3 nucleotides: TGCGCCAGCAGCCACGGCACACACACACAGGGGGCGAATTCACCCCTCCACTTT.